This T cell receptor beta chain emerged from a study of blood T cells in healthy people across ages. Overall study findings and caveats: Estimates drawn from one million T cells were deemed to understate diversity.

For the second PCR, which ran for 7 to 11 cycles, a sample-barcoded 5' primer and a J-beta primer mix were used. TCRdb used MiXCR to reprocess the 5' RACE reads, holding one entry per CDR3 protein. The sample records about 1,500,000 distinct CDR3 sequences, 28% being singletons. As for this clonotype: Its matching antigen is unknown.

The specimen was blood. The TCR was taken from a woman aged 25-40 years in good health.

The CDR3 loop is CASSFVTSGRNEQFF. The CDR3 DNA follows: TGTGCCAGCAGCTTCGTTACTAGCGGGAGAAATGAGCAGTTCTTC. The chain employs TRBV11-2 and TRBJ2-1; TRBD2 agrees at 11 bases. This CDR3 has 15 residues. The V and J ends lost 3 bases and 7 bases, in that order; junction bases with no gene match: 5. CDR1 and CDR2 from the germline V gene are SGHAT and FQNNGV. Together with reference TRBV11-2 and TRBJ2-1, the CDR3 gives the full variable domain: EAGVAQSPRYKIIEKRQSVAFWCNPISGHATLYWYQQILGQGPKLLIQFQNNGVVDDSQLPKDRFSAERLKGVDSTLKIQPAKLEDSAVYLCASSFVTSGRNEQFFGPGTRLTVL.